This T cell receptor (beta chain) was sequenced in a study of T cells in Graves' hyperthyroidism and ophthalmopathy. A word on this clonotype: Its antigen is unknown.

Amplification targeted TCR beta CDR3 regions from RNA transcripts. The TCR CDR3 first-round RT-PCR relied on the HTBI primer set. Using its own MiXCR run on the multiplex PCR reads, TCRdb lists one record per CDR3 protein. The sample shows approximately 870,000 distinct CDR3 sequences, around 39% of them seen only once. Germline CDR1 and CDR2: SQVTM and ANQGSEA. J was trimmed by 3 bases and V by 4 bases; bases with no gene match: 7. The CDR3 contains 14 residues. Study results and limitations: From stable hyperthyroidism, ophthalmopathy was separated by a 13 V-J model. Most expanded thyroid clonotypes above 0.001 also appeared in blood.

The V gene is TRBV29-1, the J gene TRBJ1-2; the match to TRBD1 covers 8 bases. The sequencing input was blood. This TCR came from a man between 18 and 35 years old with Graves' hyperthyroidism. The CDR3 region is CSVGPGQDDYGYTF. The CDR3 nucleotides read TGCAGCGTTGGACCGGGACAGGATGACTATGGCTACACCTTC.